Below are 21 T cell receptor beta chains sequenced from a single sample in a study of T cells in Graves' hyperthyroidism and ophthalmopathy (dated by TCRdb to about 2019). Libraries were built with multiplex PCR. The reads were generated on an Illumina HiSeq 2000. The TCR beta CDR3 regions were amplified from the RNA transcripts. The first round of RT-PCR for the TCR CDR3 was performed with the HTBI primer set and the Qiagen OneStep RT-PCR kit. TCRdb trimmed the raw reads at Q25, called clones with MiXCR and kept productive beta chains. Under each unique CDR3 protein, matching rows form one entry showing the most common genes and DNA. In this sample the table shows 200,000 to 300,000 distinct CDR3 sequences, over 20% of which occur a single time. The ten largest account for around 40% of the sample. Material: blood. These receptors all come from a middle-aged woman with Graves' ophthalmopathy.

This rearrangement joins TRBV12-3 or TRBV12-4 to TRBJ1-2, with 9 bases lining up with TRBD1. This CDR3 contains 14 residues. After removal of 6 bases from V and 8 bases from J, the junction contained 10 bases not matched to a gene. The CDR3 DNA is TGTGCCAGCAGGATCGGGACAGGGATAGAAGGCTACACCTTC. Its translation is CASRIGTGIEGYTF.

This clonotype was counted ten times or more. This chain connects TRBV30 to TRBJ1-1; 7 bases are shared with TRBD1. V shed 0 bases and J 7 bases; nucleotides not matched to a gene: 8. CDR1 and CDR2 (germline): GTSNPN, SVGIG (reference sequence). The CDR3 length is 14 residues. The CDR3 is CAWSVGTEKNEAFF. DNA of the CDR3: TGTGCCTGGAGTGTTGGGACAGAAAAAAATGAAGCTTTCTTT.

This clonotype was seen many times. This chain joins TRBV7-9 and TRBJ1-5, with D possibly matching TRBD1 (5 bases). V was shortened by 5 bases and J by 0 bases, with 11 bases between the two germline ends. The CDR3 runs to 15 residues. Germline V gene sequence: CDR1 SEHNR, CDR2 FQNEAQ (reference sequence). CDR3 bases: TGTGCCAGCAGCAGGGACGGATATAGCAATCAGCCCCAGCATTTT. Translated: CASSRDGYSNQPQHF.

CDR3 region: CASSLEGVLGYTF. The CDR3 region has the DNA TGTGCCAGCAGCTTGGAGGGGGTGCTAGGCTACACCTTC. This chain links TRBV11-3 with TRBJ1-2; the D gene is possibly TRBD1 (6 bases). CDR1 is SGHNT, CDR2 YENEEA, per germline. V was cut by 3 bases and J by 8 bases, with 13 bases left in between. The CDR3 runs 13 residues.

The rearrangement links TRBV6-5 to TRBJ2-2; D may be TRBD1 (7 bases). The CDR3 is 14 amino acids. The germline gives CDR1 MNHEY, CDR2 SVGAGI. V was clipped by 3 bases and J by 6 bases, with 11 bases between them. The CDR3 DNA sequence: TGTGCCAGCAGTTATCAGGGGGGCCCCGGGGAGCTGTTTTTT. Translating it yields CASSYQGGPGELFF.

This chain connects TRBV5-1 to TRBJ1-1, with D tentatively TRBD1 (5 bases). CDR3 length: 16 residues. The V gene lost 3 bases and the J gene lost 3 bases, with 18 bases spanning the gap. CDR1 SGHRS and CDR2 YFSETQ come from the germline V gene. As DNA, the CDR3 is TGCGCCAGCAGCTGGGAGGGACGGTGGACTGACACTGAAGCTTTCTTT. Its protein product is CASSWEGRWTDTEAFF.

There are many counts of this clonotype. This CDR3 is CASSQDPQSGEAFF. CDR3 nucleotide sequence: TGCGCCAGCAGCCAAGATCCCCAGTCGGGCGAAGCTTTCTTT. J is TRBJ1-1 and V is TRBV5-1; D unclear. The V gene lost 4 bases and the J gene lost 8 bases, with 18 bases spanning the gap. There are 14 residues in the CDR3. Germline V gives CDR1 SGHRS, CDR2 YFSETQ.

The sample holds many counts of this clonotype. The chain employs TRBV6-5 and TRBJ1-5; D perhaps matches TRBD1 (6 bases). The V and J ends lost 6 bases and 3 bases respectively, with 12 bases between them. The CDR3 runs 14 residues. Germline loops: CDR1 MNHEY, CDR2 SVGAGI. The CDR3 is CASRLQGYNQPQHF. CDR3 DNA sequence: TGTGCCAGCAGACTTCAGGGGTACAATCAGCCCCAGCATTTT.

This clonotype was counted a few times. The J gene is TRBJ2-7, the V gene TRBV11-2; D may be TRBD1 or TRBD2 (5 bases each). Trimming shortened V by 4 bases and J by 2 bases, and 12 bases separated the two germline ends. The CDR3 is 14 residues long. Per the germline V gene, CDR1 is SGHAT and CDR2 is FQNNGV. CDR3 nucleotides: TGTGCCAGCAGCTCCAACGGGACCCCCTACGAGCAGTACTTC. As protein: CASSSNGTPYEQYF.

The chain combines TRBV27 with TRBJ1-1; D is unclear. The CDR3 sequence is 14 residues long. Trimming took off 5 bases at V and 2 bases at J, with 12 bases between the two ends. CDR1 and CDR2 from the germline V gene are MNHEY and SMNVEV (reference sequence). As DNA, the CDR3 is TGTGCCAGCAGTACGGGATGGATCAACACTGAAGCTTTCTTT. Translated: CASSTGWINTEAFF.

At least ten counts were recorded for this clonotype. CDR3 protein: CASSGQGVGYEQYF. Written as DNA, the CDR3 is TGTGCCAGCAGCGGACAGGGGGTGGGCTACGAGCAGTACTTC. The J gene is TRBJ2-7, the V gene TRBV12-3 or TRBV12-4; 10 bases fit TRBD1. There are 14 residues in the CDR3. V was pared by 6 bases and J by 3 bases, with 5 bases of the junction left unmatched.

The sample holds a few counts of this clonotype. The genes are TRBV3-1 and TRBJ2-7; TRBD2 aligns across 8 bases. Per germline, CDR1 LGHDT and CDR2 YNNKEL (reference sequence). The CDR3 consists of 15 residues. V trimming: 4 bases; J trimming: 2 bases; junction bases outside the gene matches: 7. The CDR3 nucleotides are TGTGCCAGCAGCCCGACGACTAGCGTTGCCTACGAGCAGTACTTC. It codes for CASSPTTSVAYEQYF.

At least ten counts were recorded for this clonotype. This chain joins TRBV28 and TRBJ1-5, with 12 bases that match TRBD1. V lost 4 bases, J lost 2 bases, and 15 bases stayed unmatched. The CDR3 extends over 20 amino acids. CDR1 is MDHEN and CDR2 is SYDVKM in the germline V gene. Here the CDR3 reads CASSSRLRDRGRVGNQPQHF. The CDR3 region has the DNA TGTGCCAGCAGTTCAAGACTCCGGGACAGGGGGCGGGTTGGCAATCAGCCCCAGCATTTT.

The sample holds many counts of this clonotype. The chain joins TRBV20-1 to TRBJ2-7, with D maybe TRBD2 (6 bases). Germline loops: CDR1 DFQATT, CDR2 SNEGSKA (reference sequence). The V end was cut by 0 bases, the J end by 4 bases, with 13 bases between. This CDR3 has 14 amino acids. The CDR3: CSARDLASEYEQYF. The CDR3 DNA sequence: TGCAGTGCTAGAGATCTGGCTAGCGAGTACGAGCAGTACTTC.

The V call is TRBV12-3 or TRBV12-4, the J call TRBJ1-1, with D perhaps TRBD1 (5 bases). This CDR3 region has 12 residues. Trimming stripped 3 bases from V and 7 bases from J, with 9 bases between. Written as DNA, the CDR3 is TGTGCCAGCAGTTTGGGGGTTGTTGAAGCTTTCTTT. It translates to CASSLGVVEAFF.

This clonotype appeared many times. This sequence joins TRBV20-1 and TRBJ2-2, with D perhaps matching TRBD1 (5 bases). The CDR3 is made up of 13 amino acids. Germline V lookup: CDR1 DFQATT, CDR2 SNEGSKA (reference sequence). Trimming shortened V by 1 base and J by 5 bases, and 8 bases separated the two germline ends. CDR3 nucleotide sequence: TGCAGTGCTAGAGCAGGGCGGACCGGGGAGCTGTTTTTT. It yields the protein CSARAGRTGELFF.

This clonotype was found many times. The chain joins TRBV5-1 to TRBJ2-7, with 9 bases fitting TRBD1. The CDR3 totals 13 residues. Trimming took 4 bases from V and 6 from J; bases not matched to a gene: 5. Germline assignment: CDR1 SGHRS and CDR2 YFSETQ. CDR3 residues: CASSPRQGGEQYF. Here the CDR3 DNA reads TGCGCCAGCAGCCCACGACAGGGGGGCGAGCAGTACTTC. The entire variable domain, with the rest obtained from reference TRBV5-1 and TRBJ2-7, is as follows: KAGVTQTPRYLIKTRGQQVTLSCSPISGHRSVSWYQQTPGQGLQFLFEYFSETQRNKGNFPGRFSGRQFSNSRSEMNVSTLELGDSALYLCASSPRQGGEQYFGPGTRLTVT.

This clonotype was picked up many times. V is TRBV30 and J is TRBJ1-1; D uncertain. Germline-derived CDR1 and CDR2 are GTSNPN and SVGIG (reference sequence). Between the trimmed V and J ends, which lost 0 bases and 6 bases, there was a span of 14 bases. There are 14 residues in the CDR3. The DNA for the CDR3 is TGTGCCTGGAGTGTACGCAGGCGTTTCCCTGAAGCTTTCTTT. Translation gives CAWSVRRRFPEAFF.

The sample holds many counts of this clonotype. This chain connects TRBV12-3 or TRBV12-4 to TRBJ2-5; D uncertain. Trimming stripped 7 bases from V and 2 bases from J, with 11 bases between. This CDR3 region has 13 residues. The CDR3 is CASNLYRQETQYF. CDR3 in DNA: TGTGCCAGCAATTTGTACAGACAAGAGACCCAGTACTTC.

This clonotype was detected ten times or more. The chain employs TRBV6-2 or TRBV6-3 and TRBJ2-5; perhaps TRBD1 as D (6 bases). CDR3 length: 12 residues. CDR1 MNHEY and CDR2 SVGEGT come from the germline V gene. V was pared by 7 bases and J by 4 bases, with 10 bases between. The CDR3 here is CASIGTIETQYF. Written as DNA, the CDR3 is TGTGCCAGCATTGGGACAATAGAGACCCAGTACTTC.

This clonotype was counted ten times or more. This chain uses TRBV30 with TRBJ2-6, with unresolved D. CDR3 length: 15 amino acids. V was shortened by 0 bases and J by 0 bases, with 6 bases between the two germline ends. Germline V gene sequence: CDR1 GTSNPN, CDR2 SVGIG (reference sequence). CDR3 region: CAWSVRGSGANVLTF. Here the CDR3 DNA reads TGTGCCTGGAGTGTACGCGGCTCTGGGGCCAACGTCCTGACTTTC.